The 14 T cell receptor beta chains listed next were all sequenced from one sample in a study of blood T cell repertoires in COVID-19. The method was immunoSEQ multiplex PCR; TCRdb's version includes in-frame clones alone and lacks a portion of them. The sample lists 200,000 to 250,000 clones, 82% seen once, with over 4% in the top ten. The sequencing input was peripheral blood. The receptors come from a woman between 65 and 79 years old with COVID-19, enrolled during active disease.

The V call is TRBV28, the J call TRBJ1-1, with 7 bases aligning to TRBD1. The CDR3 is 14 amino acids. The V gene end was trimmed by 4 bases and the J gene end by 1 base; junction bases not matched to a gene: 3. CDR1 and CDR2 from the germline V gene are MDHEN and SYDVKM. The CDR3 region has the DNA TGTGCCAGCAGTTCCGGACAGGCGAACACTGAAGCTTTCTTT. The encoded protein is CASSSGQANTEAFF.

In regard to this clone: The junction departs from germline at one end; a sequencing error may be responsible. V and J are TRBV7-2 and TRBJ2-1, with 7 bases fitting TRBD1. CDR1 is SGHTA and CDR2 is FQGNSA in the germline V gene. The CDR3 runs 15 residues. CDR3 sequence (DNA): TGTGCCAGCAGCCAACGACAGGGCTCCTCCAATGAGCAGTTCTTC. Its translation: CASSQRQGSSNEQFF.

This clone was detected only once. It is likely a read error, because the conserved phenylalanine at the end of the CDR3 is missing. The limits of the CDR3 on the DNA are not certain, so only TCRdb's listed CDR3 is given. This rearrangement joins TRBV28 to TRBJ2-3; TRBD1 is the table's D call, not checked against the DNA. The germline CDR1 and CDR2 sequences are MDHEN and SYDVKM. Ends included, the CDR3 has 11 residues. Here the CDR3 reads CASSQPPQGAG.

The CDR3 reads CASGDRAANTGELFF. In nucleotides, the CDR3 is TGTGCCAGCGGAGACAGAGCCGCGAACACCGGGGAGCTGTTTTTT. The chain employs TRBV7-9 and TRBJ2-2; possibly TRBD1 for D (5 bases). The CDR3 length is 15 residues. With 8 bases removed from V and 0 bases from J, the gap between germline ends came to 13 bases. The germline V gene has CDR1 SEHNR and CDR2 FQNEAQ (reference sequence). The complete variable domain, with remaining parts taken from reference TRBV7-9 and TRBJ2-2, reads DTGVSQNPRHKITKRGQNVTFRCDPISEHNRLYWYRQTLGQGPEFLTYFQNEAQLEKSRLLSDRFSAERPKGSFSTLEIQRTEQGDSAMYLCASGDRAANTGELFFGEGSRLTVL.

The V call is TRBV15, the J call TRBJ1-2; 9 bases are shared with TRBD1. J lost 10 bases, V lost 1 base, and 10 bases had no gene match. The CDR3 contains 15 residues. Germline V gene data show CDR1 as LNHNV and CDR2 as YYDKDF (reference sequence). The CDR3 protein is CATSRGLGTGTFYTF. Here the CDR3 DNA reads TGTGCCACCAGCAGAGGCCTCGGGACAGGGACTTTCTACACCTTC. The complete variable domain, with remaining parts taken from reference TRBV15 and TRBJ1-2, reads DAMVIQNPRYQVTQFGKPVTLSCSQTLNHNVMYWYQQKSSQAPKLLFHYYDKDFNNEADTPDNFQSRRPNTSFCFLDIRSPGLGDTAMYLCATSRGLGTGTFYTFGSGTRLTVV.

This rearrangement joins TRBV2 to TRBJ2-7, with a weak D call TRBD2 (5 bases). Between the trimmed V and J ends, which lost 6 bases and 0 bases, there was a span of 15 bases. CDR3 length: 15 amino acids. Germline V gives CDR1 SNHLY, CDR2 FYNNEI. CDR3 loop: CASSPTMGSSYEQYF. In DNA form, the CDR3 reads TGTGCCAGCAGCCCGACGATGGGGAGCTCCTACGAGCAGTACTTC.

The V and J genes are TRBV5-8 and TRBJ1-5; D is possibly TRBD1 (6 bases). The CDR3 length is 16 residues. The germline gives CDR1 SGHTS, CDR2 YDEGEE. V lost 0 bases to trimming and J lost 2 bases, with 12 bases between them. The CDR3 DNA sequence: TGTGCCAGCAGCTTGGTCATCAGGGGAGGCAATCAGCCCCAGCATTTT. As protein: CASSLVIRGGNQPQHF.

This clone was seen at least ten times. The chain links TRBV30 to TRBJ1-3; D uncertain. CDR1 is GTSNPN and CDR2 is SVGIG in the germline V gene (reference sequence). Trimming removed 8 bases at V and 0 bases at J, with 14 bases between. The CDR3 sequence is 14 residues long. In DNA, the CDR3 is TGTGCCCTCAAGAGGCGGATCTCTGGAAACACCATATATTTT. This sequence encodes CALKRRISGNTIYF. Full variable domain (remainder filled in from reference TRBV30 and TRBJ1-3): SQTIHQWPATLVQPVGSPLSLECTVEGTSNPNLYWYRQAAGRGLQLLFYSVGIGQISSEVPQNLSASRPQDRQFILSSKKLLLSDSGFYLCALKRRISGNTIYFGEGSWLTVV.

This chain joins TRBV19 and TRBJ1-1; TRBD1 agrees at 7 bases. The CDR3 contains 13 residues. V lost 1 base and J lost 10; bases outside the gene matches: 6. CDR1 LNHDA and CDR2 SQIVND come from the germline V gene (reference sequence). The DNA for the CDR3 is TGTGCCAGTAGTATAGGACAGGGCATGAGAGCTTTCTTT. As protein: CASSIGQGMRAFF.

Here the CDR3 reads CASSSNLNTEAFF. CDR3 bases: TGTGCCAGCAGTTCTAACTTGAACACTGAAGCTTTCTTT. V is TRBV11-2 and J is TRBJ1-1; D gene ambiguous. The V gene lost 6 bases and the J gene lost 0 bases, with 8 bases spanning the gap. The V gene's germline CDR1 is SGHAT and CDR2 FQNNGV. The CDR3 consists of 13 residues.

This clone has a single count. The CDR3 DNA sequence: TGTGCCAGCAGCTTAGCGGGAGGCCTTTACAATGAGCAGTTCTTC. Encoded protein: CASSLAGGLYNEQFF. The J gene is TRBJ2-1, the V gene TRBV7-9, with D tentatively TRBD2 (6 bases). Between the trimmed V and J ends, which lost 0 bases and 4 bases, there was a span of 10 bases. Germline CDR1 reads SEHNR; CDR2 reads FQNEAQ (reference sequence). This CDR3 region has 15 residues.

The chain couples TRBV2 to TRBJ1-1; D gene ambiguous. Germline assignment: CDR1 SNHLY and CDR2 FYNNEI. V was clipped by 4 bases and J by 6 bases, with 15 bases between them. The CDR3 has 14 residues. The CDR3 spells CASSVRVGDAEAFF. Here the CDR3 DNA reads TGTGCCAGCAGTGTGAGGGTGGGTGATGCTGAAGCTTTCTTT.

The gene calls are TRBV7-2 and TRBJ2-1, with 9 bases lining up with TRBD1. The germline V gene has CDR1 SGHTA and CDR2 FQGNSA. The CDR3 is made up of 14 amino acids. The ends lost 5 bases at V and 7 bases at J; junction bases unmatched: 6. This CDR3 reads CASSGQGRGNEQFF. CDR3 nucleotide sequence: TGTGCCAGCAGCGGACAGGGGAGGGGGAATGAGCAGTTCTTC.

The chain joins TRBV6-6 to TRBJ1-2, with 8 bases lining up with TRBD1. The V gene end was trimmed by 4 bases and the J gene end by 4 bases; junction bases not matched to a gene: 11. Germline lookup yields CDR1 MNHNY and CDR2 SVGAGI (reference sequence). The CDR3 covers 16 residues. The CDR3 loop reads CASSFPDRGYVYGYTF. The CDR3 coding sequence is TGTGCCAGCAGTTTTCCCGACAGGGGATACGTCTATGGCTACACCTTC.